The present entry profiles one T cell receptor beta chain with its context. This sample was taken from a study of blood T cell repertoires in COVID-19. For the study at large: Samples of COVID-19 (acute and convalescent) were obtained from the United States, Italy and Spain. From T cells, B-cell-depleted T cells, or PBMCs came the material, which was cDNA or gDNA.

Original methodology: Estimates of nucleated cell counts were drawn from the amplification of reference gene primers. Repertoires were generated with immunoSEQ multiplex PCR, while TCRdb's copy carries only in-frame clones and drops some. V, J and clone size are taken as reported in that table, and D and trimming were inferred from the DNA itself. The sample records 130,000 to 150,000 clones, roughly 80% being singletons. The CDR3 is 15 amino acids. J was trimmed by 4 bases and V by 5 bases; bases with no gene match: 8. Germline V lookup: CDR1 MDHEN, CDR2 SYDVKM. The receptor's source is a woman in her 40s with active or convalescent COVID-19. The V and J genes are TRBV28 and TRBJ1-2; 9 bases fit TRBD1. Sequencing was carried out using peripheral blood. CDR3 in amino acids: CASSPGTGKPYGYTF. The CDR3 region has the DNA TGTGCCAGCAGTCCCGGGACAGGGAAGCCCTATGGCTACACCTTC.